Presented here are 2 T cell receptor beta chains from one specimen sequenced in a study of CD8 T cells in Susac syndrome. Reverse transcription of roughly 0.45 to 1 ug RNA used random hexamers. TCRdb re-derived calls from the immunoSEQ multiplex PCR reads in MiXCR, one entry per CDR3 protein. This table has more than 90,000 distinct CDR3 sequences, 85% to 95% appearing once. The sample consisted of CD4+ T cells from PBMCs. The receptor source for this set is a human donor with multiple sclerosis.

The chain is built from TRBV20-1 and TRBJ1-2; TRBD1 agrees at 8 bases. After removal of 5 bases from V and 5 bases from J, the junction contained 10 bases not matched to a gene. CDR3 length: 14 amino acids. The V gene's germline CDR1 is DFQATT and CDR2 SNEGSKA (reference sequence). The CDR3 coding sequence is TGCAGTGCTGAGACAGGGGTAGGGCGATATGGCTACACCTTC. Its protein is CSAETGVGRYGYTF.

The CDR3 region has the DNA TGTGCCAGCAGCCCCCAGACACTTCAGGCCTCGGGAGCTTTCTTT. Protein sequence: CASSPQTLQASGAFF. This chain links TRBV7-2 with TRBJ1-1; no clear D. V was pared by 5 bases and J by 10 bases, with 23 bases between. The CDR3 has 15 amino acids. The germline CDR1 and CDR2 sequences are SGHTA and FQGNSA.